The 7 T cell receptor beta chains below come from one sample, sequenced in a study of beta chain features in type 1 diabetes. The investigators reverse transcribed all of the isolated RNA, so they sequenced expressed TCRB transcripts. Sequencing was performed with immunoSEQ multiplex PCR; in TCRdb, only in-frame clones are kept and a portion is missing. In the table there are fewer than 550,000 clones, over 9.5% of which are singletons. The specimen was naive CD4+ T cells from blood. The receptors derive from a woman aged 18 to 35 in good health.

This clone was observed a few times. The chain has TRBV7-2 and TRBJ2-5, with D possibly being TRBD1 or TRBD2 (6 bases each). The CDR3 length is 12 residues. Germline-derived CDR1 and CDR2 are SGHTA and FQGNSA. Trimming cost V 5 bases and J 7 bases, with 11 bases left between them. The CDR3 bases are TGTGCCAGCAGCCCAAAGGGGGGGACCCAGTACTTC. Protein: CASSPKGGTQYF.

The V call is TRBV10-3, the J call TRBJ2-7; TRBD1 agrees at 10 bases. CDR3 length: 14 residues. The germline CDR1 and CDR2 sequences are ENHRY and SYGVKD. Trimming took 6 bases from V and 4 from J; bases not matched to a gene: 6. CDR3 coding DNA: TGTGCCATCAGGGAGGACAGGGGGGTATACGAGCAGTACTTC. Its translation is CAIREDRGVYEQYF.

The chain recombines TRBV11-2 with TRBJ2-2; no reliable D call. Trimming took off 1 base at V and 3 bases at J, with 3 bases between the two ends. CDR1 is SGHAT and CDR2 is FQNNGV in the germline V gene. The CDR3 is 13 residues long. CDR3 in DNA: TGTGCCAGCAGCTTAGGGGACACCGGGGAGCTGTTTTTT. Translation gives CASSLGDTGELFF.

This chain links TRBV7-9 with TRBJ2-5; 9 nucleotides line up with TRBD2. This CDR3 has 14 residues. J lost 5 bases, V lost 1 base, and 2 bases had no gene match. The V gene's germline CDR1 is SEHNR and CDR2 FQNEAQ (reference sequence). The CDR3 spells CASSLGLADETQYF. CDR3 sequence (DNA): TGTGCCAGCAGCTTAGGACTAGCGGACGAGACCCAGTACTTC. Supplemented by reference TRBV7-9 and TRBJ2-5, the full variable domain reads DTGVSQNPRHKITKRGQNVTFRCDPISEHNRLYWYRQTLGQGPEFLTYFQNEAQLEKSRLLSDRFSAERPKGSFSTLEIQRTEQGDSAMYLCASSLGLADETQYFGPGTRLLVL.

The rearrangement links TRBV19 to TRBJ2-5; D might be TRBD1 or TRBD2, each matching 5 bases. The V gene's germline CDR1 is LNHDA and CDR2 SQIVND (reference sequence). This CDR3 contains 13 residues. The germline V and J ends were trimmed by 6 bases and 3 bases, with 11 bases remaining between them. The chain's CDR3 is CASSRGSEETQYF. In DNA, the CDR3 is TGTGCCAGTAGCCGGGGCAGTGAAGAGACCCAGTACTTC.

This clone turned up a few times. The rearrangement links TRBV28 to TRBJ2-5, with D tentatively TRBD2 (6 bases). V was pared by 3 bases and J by 4 bases, with 12 bases between. There are 14 residues in the CDR3. Germline CDR1 is MDHEN and CDR2 is SYDVKM. The CDR3 reads CASSLEGFRETQYF. CDR3 nucleotides: TGTGCCAGCAGTTTGGAGGGGTTTCGAGAGACCCAGTACTTC.

The rearrangement joins TRBV4-3 to TRBJ2-1; D might be TRBD1 (6 bases). The V and J ends lost 0 bases and 0 bases respectively, with 9 bases between them. Germline V lookup: CDR1 LGHNA, CDR2 YSLEER. The CDR3 spans 16 residues. CDR3 sequence reads: CASSQDNRVSYNEQFF. DNA of the CDR3: TGCGCCAGCAGCCAAGATAACAGGGTCTCCTACAATGAGCAGTTCTTC.